Sequencing of this T cell receptor (beta chain) was carried out in a study of T cells expressing NK-cell markers. Study summary: Sorted T-cell subsets CD3+CD56+NKG2C+, CD3+CD56+NKG2C- and CD3+CD56-NKG2C+ were TCR beta-sequenced. The sequencing cohort of eight donors included seven HCMV-seropositive individuals and one seronegative individual.

The length of the CDR3 is 13 residues. Germline lookup yields CDR1 SGHTA and CDR2 FQGTGA. As the method of synthesis, 5'RACE template switching with UMIs yielded TCR beta cDNA. TCRdb re-called the 5' RACE reads and catalogs CDR3 proteins one per entry, DNA excluded. The sample table sets out about 540,000 distinct CDR3 sequences. Sequencing was carried out using blood T cells: a sorted CD56 or NKG2C T cell subset, CD4+ or CD8+ T cells, or bulk PBMC T cells (not recorded which). The TCR sequence derives from a man between 18 and 29 years old in good health. V is TRBV7-3 and J is TRBJ2-7; the TCRdb call, TRBD2, lacks DNA for checking. This CDR3 is CASSLVREGEQYF.